One sample yielded the 25 T cell receptor beta chains listed below, sequenced in a study of cytomegalovirus exposure and HLA in healthy donors. Method: immunoSEQ multiplex PCR; TCRdb's copy keeps in-frame clones and lacks some. This table has 100,000 to 150,000 clones, more than 95% appearing once. The sequenced sample consisted of PBMCs. These receptors were obtained from a man between 18 and 29 years old in good health and CMV-seronegative.

The chain is built from TRBV30 and TRBJ2-5, with 8 bases aligning to TRBD2. The CDR3 totals 13 residues. The V segment lost 3 bases and the J segment 5 bases; nucleotides outside the gene matches: 5. CDR1 is GTSNPN, CDR2 SVGIG, per germline (reference sequence). CDR3 residues: CAWSRGGSETQYF. The CDR3 coding sequence is TGTGCCTGGAGCCGGGGGGGGTCGGAGACCCAGTACTTC.

This rearrangement joins TRBV30 to TRBJ2-2; D remains ambiguous. CDR1 GTSNPN and CDR2 SVGIG come from the germline V gene (reference sequence). V was pared by 3 bases and J by 1 base, with 9 bases between. The CDR3 extends over 14 amino acids. CDR3 sequence (DNA): TGTGCCTGGAGCCAAGCGAGGAACACCGGGGAGCTGTTTTTT. It is translated as CAWSQARNTGELFF.

The V gene is TRBV27, the J gene TRBJ2-2; D remains ambiguous. The V gene lost 8 bases and the J gene lost 5 bases, with 15 bases spanning the gap. Germline values: CDR1 MNHEY, CDR2 SMNVEV (reference sequence). This CDR3 comprises 14 residues. DNA of the CDR3: TGTGCCAGCGCGAGAGACTCGATTACCGGGGAGCTGTTTTTT. Encoded protein: CASARDSITGELFF.

The rearrangement uses TRBV6-6 and TRBJ2-7; no reliable D call. Per germline, CDR1 MNHNY and CDR2 SVGAGI (reference sequence). The V gene lost 4 bases and the J gene lost 2 bases, with 9 bases spanning the gap. The CDR3 consists of 13 residues. The CDR3 DNA reads TGTGCCAGCAGTTTCAGTCAGACCTACGAGCAGTACTTC. It is translated as CASSFSQTYEQYF.

The rearrangement links TRBV27 to TRBJ2-1, with 7 bases matching TRBD1. Germline CDR1 and CDR2: MNHEY and SMNVEV (reference sequence). Germline trimming cut 6 bases from V and 4 bases from J; bases unmatched to any gene: 9. The CDR3 totals 15 residues. The CDR3 region is CASRADREGYNEQFF. In nucleotides, the CDR3 is TGTGCCAGCAGGGCCGACAGGGAAGGGTACAATGAGCAGTTCTTC.

The rearrangement links TRBV28 to TRBJ1-5, with D unresolved. V was trimmed by 7 bases and J by 6 bases, leaving 7 bases between them. Germline CDR1 and CDR2: MDHEN and SYDVKM. The CDR3 sequence is 11 residues long. CDR3 sequence reads: CASMRSQPQHF. As DNA, the CDR3 is TGTGCCAGCATGAGGAGTCAGCCCCAGCATTTT.

The chain has TRBV4-2 and TRBJ1-2, with 9 bases lining up with TRBD1. CDR1 is LGHNA and CDR2 is YNFKEQ in the germline V gene. The CDR3 has 17 amino acids. J lost 1 base, V lost 4 bases, and 10 bases had no gene match. Here the CDR3 DNA reads TGTGCCAGCAGCCTCCCCGGGGGGACAGGGAGTAACTATGGCTACACCTTC. Translation: CASSLPGGTGSNYGYTF.

The chain couples TRBV7-6 to TRBJ2-1; D perhaps matches TRBD1 (6 bases). Germline V gene sequence: CDR1 SGHVS, CDR2 FNYEAQ. Trimming took 1 base from V and 5 from J, leaving 18 bases between them. This CDR3 spans 17 amino acids. This chain's CDR3 is CASSLGPGAGVHNEQFF. The DNA of the CDR3 is TGTGCCAGCAGCTTAGGCCCCGGGGCAGGGGTCCACAATGAGCAGTTCTTC. The whole variable domain, remainder taken from reference TRBV7-6 and TRBJ2-1, is GAGVSQSPRYKVTKRGQDVALRCDPISGHVSLYWYRQALGQGPEFLTYFNYEAQQDKSGLPNDRFSAERPEGSISTLTIQRTEQRDSAMYRCASSLGPGAGVHNEQFFGPGTRLTVL.

The chain recombines TRBV18 with TRBJ2-5; D is unresolved. Trimming took off 6 bases at V and 5 bases at J, with 13 bases between the two ends. There are 13 residues in the CDR3. Germline V gene lookup returns CDR1 KGHSH and CDR2 LQKENI. In DNA form, the CDR3 reads TGTGCCAGCTCTCTGGAGATTACGGAGACCCAGTACTTC. Amino acid sequence: CASSLEITETQYF.

The chain uses TRBV6-5 and TRBJ2-7, with TRBD1 as a possible D gene (6 bases). Trimming shortened V by 6 bases and J by 9 bases, and 21 bases separated the two germline ends. Looked up from germline, CDR1 is MNHEY and CDR2 is SVGAGI. The CDR3 is 14 residues long. CDR3 bases: TGTGCCAGCAGCCGGGACAAAACGGTGTTGTGGCAGTACTTC. Amino acid sequence: CASSRDKTVLWQYF.

This clone turned up a few times. For the CDR3, the DNA is TGTGCCAGCAGCTTAGGAGAGCAGCCCCAGCATTTT. Its translation is CASSLGEQPQHF. The J gene is TRBJ1-5, the V gene TRBV7-9; no firm D call. The ends were cut back, 1 base at V and 7 bases at J, with 5 bases in the middle. Germline values: CDR1 SEHNR, CDR2 FQNEAQ (reference sequence). The CDR3 consists of 12 residues.

Here the CDR3 DNA reads TGTGCCAGCAGCCTCCCACAAGGGGCCGAGCAGTACTTC. Translated: CASSLPQGAEQYF. The chain combines TRBV4-2 with TRBJ2-7, with D perhaps matching TRBD1 (5 bases). The CDR3 length is 13 residues. Trimming stripped 4 bases from V and 6 bases from J, with 13 bases between. The germline CDR1 and CDR2 sequences are LGHNA and YNFKEQ.

The rearrangement joins TRBV28 to TRBJ2-3; TRBD1 agrees at 7 bases. The CDR3 runs 15 residues. Germline loops: CDR1 MDHEN, CDR2 SYDVKM. V was pared by 3 bases and J by 2 bases, with 5 bases of the junction left unmatched. CDR3 region: CASSLYRGITDTQYF. The CDR3 nucleotides read TGTGCCAGCAGTTTGTACAGGGGAATCACAGATACGCAGTATTTT.

V usage is TRBV7-8 and J usage is TRBJ2-1; 12 bases fit TRBD2. This CDR3 spans 15 amino acids. The ends lost 8 bases at V and 6 bases at J; junction bases unmatched: 8. CDR1 and CDR2 from the germline V gene are SGHVS and FQNEAQ. The CDR3 region has the DNA TGTGCCAGCCTAGCGGGAGGGCCCATTGGCAATGAGCAGTTCTTC. Translation gives CASLAGGPIGNEQFF.

This clone has a single count. This rearrangement joins TRBV30 to TRBJ2-2; no clear D. Germline V gene data show CDR1 as GTSNPN and CDR2 as SVGIG (reference sequence). V lost 0 bases and J 0 bases, leaving 8 bases between the germline ends. The CDR3 has 15 amino acids. The CDR3 region is CAWSVARTNTGELFF. The DNA of the CDR3 is TGTGCCTGGAGTGTAGCTAGGACGAACACCGGGGAGCTGTTTTTT.

The chain links TRBV19 to TRBJ1-5; D unresolved. With 0 bases removed from V and 6 bases from J, the gap between germline ends came to 18 bases. The CDR3 consists of 17 residues. Looked up from germline, CDR1 is LNHDA and CDR2 is SQIVND (reference sequence). This chain's CDR3 is CASSIDGLGGPGQPQHF. Written as DNA, the CDR3 is TGTGCCAGTAGTATAGATGGTTTGGGAGGTCCCGGTCAGCCCCAGCATTTT.

The gene calls are TRBV9 and TRBJ1-3; D may be TRBD1 (5 bases). Trimming removed 7 bases from V and 4 bases from J, with 21 bases in between. The CDR3 is 16 amino acids. Germline CDR1 is SGDLS and CDR2 is YYNGEE. CDR3 bases: TGTGCCAGCTCCCCCCGTCGATTGGGGGGAGGAAACACCATATATTTT. Its translation is CASSPRRLGGGNTIYF.

This chain links TRBV9 with TRBJ2-7; perhaps TRBD1 as D (6 bases). Germline V gene sequence: CDR1 SGDLS, CDR2 YYNGEE. The CDR3 extends over 15 amino acids. V lost 4 bases and J lost 5, with 19 bases in between. CDR3 in amino acids: CASSPSGVLLDEQYF. The CDR3 nucleotides are TGTGCCAGCAGCCCCTCAGGGGTCTTGCTCGACGAGCAGTACTTC.

The gene calls are TRBV6-5 and TRBJ2-3; tentatively, D is TRBD2 (5 bases). Germline-derived CDR1 and CDR2 are MNHEY and SVGAGI. The CDR3 extends over 15 amino acids. V lost 6 bases and J 0 bases, leaving 13 bases between the germline ends. CDR3 bases: TGTGCCAGCAGGTATACGTGGACTAGCACAGATACGCAGTATTTT. Translating gives CASRYTWTSTDTQYF.

The rearrangement links TRBV28 to TRBJ2-5; 9 bases match TRBD1. The trim removed 5 bases at V and 5 bases at J, leaving 9 bases unmatched. The CDR3 contains 15 residues. CDR1 and CDR2 from the germline V gene are MDHEN and SYDVKM. The CDR3 DNA follows: TGTGCCAGCAGTCCTTCACAGGGGGCCCAGGAGACCCAGTACTTC. Its protein product is CASSPSQGAQETQYF.

The chain recombines TRBV10-3 with TRBJ1-5; 8 bases agree with TRBD1. This CDR3 has 15 amino acids. Germline CDR1 ENHRY, CDR2 SYGVKD. V dropped 4 bases and J dropped 0; count of bases not matched to a gene: 2. The CDR3: CAISAGGLSNQPQHF. CDR3 coding DNA: TGTGCCATCAGTGCAGGGGGCCTTAGCAATCAGCCCCAGCATTTT.

The chain links TRBV5-1 to TRBJ1-1, with 12 bases lining up with TRBD1. Germline assignment: CDR1 SGHRS and CDR2 YFSETQ. CDR3 length equals 18 residues. Trimming at V came to 2 bases and at J to 0 bases, leaving 8 bases not matched to a gene. CDR3 DNA: TGCGCCAGCAGCTTACGGGACAGGGGGCGGTCGTTGAACACTGAAGCTTTCTTT. Residues: CASSLRDRGRSLNTEAFF.

The chain couples TRBV28 to TRBJ2-7; 11 nucleotides agree with TRBD1. This CDR3 is 13 amino acids long. From germline, CDR1 is MDHEN and CDR2 SYDVKM. After removal of 3 bases from V and 6 bases from J, the junction contained 1 base not matched to a gene. Here the CDR3 reads CASSFGTGGEQYF. The DNA of the CDR3 is TGTGCCAGCAGTTTCGGGACAGGGGGCGAGCAGTACTTC. Looking up the rest from reference TRBV28 and TRBJ2-7 gives the full variable domain: DVKVTQSSRYLVKRTGEKVFLECVQDMDHENMFWYRQDPGLGLRLIYFSYDVKMKEKGDIPEGYSVSREKKERFSLILESASTNQTSMYLCASSFGTGGEQYFGPGTRLTVT.

This clone was counted between two and nine times. V is TRBV28 and J is TRBJ2-2; 7 bases match TRBD1. This CDR3 is built from 19 residues. Germline CDR1 MDHEN, CDR2 SYDVKM. V was clipped by 2 bases and J by 4 bases; unmatched bases: 16. Here the CDR3 reads CASSLPLSTTGVGTGELFF. CDR3 sequence (DNA): TGTGCCAGCAGTTTACCCCTCTCAACCACAGGGGTCGGCACCGGGGAGCTGTTTTTT.

The chain links TRBV9 to TRBJ2-2; D perhaps matches TRBD1 (5 bases). The CDR3 length is 13 residues. V was cut by 6 bases and J by 4 bases, with 10 bases left in between. The V gene's germline CDR1 is SGDLS and CDR2 YYNGEE. The CDR3 DNA is TGTGCCAGCACCCGTAGGGGCACCGGGGAGCTGTTTTTT. This gives the protein CASTRRGTGELFF.